This T cell receptor (beta chain) was identified during a study of blood T cells in healthy people across ages. General study findings and limits: Reliance upon unsorted PBMCs precluded definitive naive versus antigen-experienced comparison. Long-lived donors had more naive CD4+ cells and higher diversity than aged donors. Any changes in expanded clonotypes were possibly confounded, as donor CMV status remained unknown.

This CDR3 spans 15 amino acids. Germline CDR1 reads SGHRS; CDR2 reads YFSETQ. With a J-beta primer mix and a sample-barcoded 5' primer, a second PCR ran roughly 6 to 11 cycles. All samples yielded 3 million or more CDR3-containing paired-end reads. TCRdb fed the 5' RACE reads into MiXCR, producing one record per CDR3 protein. The sample has about 730,000 distinct CDR3 sequences, roughly 47% seen once. As concerns this clonotype: The antigen remains unidentified.

Sequencing was done on a sample of blood. The chain links TRBV5-1 to TRBJ2-5; TRBD2 matches 9 bases. The tail of the sequence fits TRBJ2-7 better, so the J call may be wrong. The clonotype comes from a woman in her sixties or seventies in good health. CDR3 DNA: TGCGCCAGCAGCTTGGAACGAGCGGGAGGATACGAGCAGTACTTC. Protein: CASSLERAGGYEQYF.